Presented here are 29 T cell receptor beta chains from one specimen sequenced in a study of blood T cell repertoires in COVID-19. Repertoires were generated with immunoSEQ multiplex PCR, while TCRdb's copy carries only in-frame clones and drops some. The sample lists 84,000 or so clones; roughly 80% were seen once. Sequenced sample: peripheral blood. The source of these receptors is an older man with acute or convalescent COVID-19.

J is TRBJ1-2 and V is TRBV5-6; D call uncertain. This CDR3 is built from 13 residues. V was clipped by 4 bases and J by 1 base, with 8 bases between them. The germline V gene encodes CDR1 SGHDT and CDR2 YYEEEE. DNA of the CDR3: TGTGCCAGCAGCGTCGGAGGTAACTATGGCTACACCTTC. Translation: CASSVGGNYGYTF.

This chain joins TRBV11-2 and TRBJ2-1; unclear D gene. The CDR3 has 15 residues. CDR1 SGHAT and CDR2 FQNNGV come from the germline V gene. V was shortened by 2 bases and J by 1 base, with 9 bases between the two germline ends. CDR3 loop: CASSLRPGSYNEQFF. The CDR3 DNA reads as TGTGCCAGCAGCTTACGGCCAGGTTCCTACAATGAGCAGTTCTTC.

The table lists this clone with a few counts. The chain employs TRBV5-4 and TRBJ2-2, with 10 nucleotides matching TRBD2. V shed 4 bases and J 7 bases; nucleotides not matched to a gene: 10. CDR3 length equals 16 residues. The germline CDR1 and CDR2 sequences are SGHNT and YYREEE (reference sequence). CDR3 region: CASSPLAGVPGGELFF. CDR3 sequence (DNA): TGTGCCAGCAGCCCGCTAGCGGGGGTACCCGGCGGGGAGCTGTTTTTT.

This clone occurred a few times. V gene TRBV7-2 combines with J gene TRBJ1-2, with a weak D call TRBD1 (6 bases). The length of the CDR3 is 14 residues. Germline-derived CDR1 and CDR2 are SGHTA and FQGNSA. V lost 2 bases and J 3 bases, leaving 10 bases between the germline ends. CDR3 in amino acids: CASSLKQGDYGYTF. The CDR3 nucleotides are TGTGCCAGCAGCTTAAAACAGGGCGACTATGGCTACACCTTC.

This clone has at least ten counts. The CDR3 sequence is CASSEGTGETQYF. In nucleotides, the CDR3 is TGTGCCAGCAGTGAGGGGACTGGAGAGACCCAGTACTTC. The rearrangement joins TRBV27 to TRBJ2-5, with a possible D match to TRBD2 (6 bases). V lost 5 bases and J lost 4, with 11 bases in between. CDR3 length: 13 amino acids. Germline V gene lookup returns CDR1 MNHEY and CDR2 SMNVEV (reference sequence).

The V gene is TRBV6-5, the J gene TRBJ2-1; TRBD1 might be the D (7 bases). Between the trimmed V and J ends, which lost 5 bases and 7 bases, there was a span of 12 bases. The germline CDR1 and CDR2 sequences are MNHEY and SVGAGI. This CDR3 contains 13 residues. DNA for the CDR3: TGTGCCAGCAGTACGACAGGGAGGAATGAGCAGTTCTTC. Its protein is CASSTTGRNEQFF.

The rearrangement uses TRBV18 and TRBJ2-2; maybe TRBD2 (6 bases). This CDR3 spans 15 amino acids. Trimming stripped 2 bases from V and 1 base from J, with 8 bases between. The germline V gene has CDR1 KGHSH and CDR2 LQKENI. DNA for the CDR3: TGTGCCAGCTCACCATTAGCGGTGAACACCGGGGAGCTGTTTTTT. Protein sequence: CASSPLAVNTGELFF.

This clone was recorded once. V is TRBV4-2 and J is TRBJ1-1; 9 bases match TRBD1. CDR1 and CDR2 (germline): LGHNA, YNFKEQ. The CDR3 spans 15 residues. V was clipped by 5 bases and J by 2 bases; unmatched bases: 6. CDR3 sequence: CASSAYRGRNTEAFF. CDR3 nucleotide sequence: TGTGCCAGCAGCGCATACAGGGGGCGAAACACTGAAGCTTTCTTT.

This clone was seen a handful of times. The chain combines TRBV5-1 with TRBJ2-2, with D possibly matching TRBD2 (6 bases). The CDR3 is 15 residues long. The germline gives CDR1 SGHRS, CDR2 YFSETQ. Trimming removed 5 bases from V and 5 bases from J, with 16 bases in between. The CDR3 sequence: CASSDRGGNTGELFF. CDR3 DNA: TGCGCCAGCAGTGACCGGGGAGGTAATACCGGGGAGCTGTTTTTT.

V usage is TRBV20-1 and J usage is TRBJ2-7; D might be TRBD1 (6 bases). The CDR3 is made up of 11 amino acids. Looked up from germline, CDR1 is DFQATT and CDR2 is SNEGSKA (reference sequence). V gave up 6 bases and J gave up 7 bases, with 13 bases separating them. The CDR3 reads CSARGPGEQYF. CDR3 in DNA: TGCAGTGCCAGGGGCCCGGGAGAGCAGTACTTC.

In nucleotides, the CDR3 is TGTGCCAGCAGCTTGAGGGACACGGCCTACGAGCAGTACTTC. It codes for CASSLRDTAYEQYF. The chain employs TRBV5-8 and TRBJ2-7, with D possibly matching TRBD1 (6 bases). Germline V CDR1 and CDR2: SGHTS, YDEGEE. Trimming stripped 1 base from V and 2 bases from J, with 10 bases between. This CDR3 is built from 14 residues.

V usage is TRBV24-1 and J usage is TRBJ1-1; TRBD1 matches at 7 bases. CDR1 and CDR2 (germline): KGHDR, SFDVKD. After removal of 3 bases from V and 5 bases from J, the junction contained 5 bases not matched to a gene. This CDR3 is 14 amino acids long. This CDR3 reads CATSDTGVGTEAFF. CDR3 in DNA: TGTGCCACCAGTGATACAGGGGTTGGAACTGAAGCTTTCTTT.

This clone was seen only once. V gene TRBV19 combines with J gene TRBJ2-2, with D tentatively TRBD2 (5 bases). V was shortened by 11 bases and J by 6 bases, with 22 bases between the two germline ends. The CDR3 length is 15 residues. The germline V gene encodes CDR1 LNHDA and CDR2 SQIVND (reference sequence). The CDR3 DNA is TGTGCCTCCCTACCGTCCGGGGTCTGGGCCGGGGAGCTGTTTTTT. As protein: CASLPSGVWAGELFF.

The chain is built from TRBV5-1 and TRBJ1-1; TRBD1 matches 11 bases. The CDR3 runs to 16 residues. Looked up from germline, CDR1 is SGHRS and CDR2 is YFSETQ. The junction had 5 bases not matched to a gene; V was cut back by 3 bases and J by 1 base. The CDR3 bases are TGCGCCAGCAGCTGGGACAGGGGGAGCTCGAACACTGAAGCTTTCTTT. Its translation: CASSWDRGSSNTEAFF.

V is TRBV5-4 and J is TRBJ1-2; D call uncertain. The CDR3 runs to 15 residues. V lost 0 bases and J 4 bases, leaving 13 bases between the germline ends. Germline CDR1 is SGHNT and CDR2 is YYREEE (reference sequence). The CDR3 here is CASSLVAAGGYGYTF. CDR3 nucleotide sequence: TGTGCCAGCAGCTTGGTTGCGGCCGGTGGCTATGGCTACACCTTC.

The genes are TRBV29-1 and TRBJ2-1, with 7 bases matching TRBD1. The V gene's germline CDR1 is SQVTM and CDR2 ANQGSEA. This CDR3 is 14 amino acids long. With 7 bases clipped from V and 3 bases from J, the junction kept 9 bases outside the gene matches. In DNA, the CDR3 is TGCAGCGGCTTACAGGGGCGAGGCTACAATGAGCAGTTCTTC. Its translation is CSGLQGRGYNEQFF.

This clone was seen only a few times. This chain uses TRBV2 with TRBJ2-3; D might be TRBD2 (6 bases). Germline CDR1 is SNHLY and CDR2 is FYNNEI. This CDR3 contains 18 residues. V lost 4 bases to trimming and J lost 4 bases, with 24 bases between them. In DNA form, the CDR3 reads TGTGCCAGCAGTGCCGAGGAGGGACTCCAGGCGGATCCAGATACGCAGTATTTT. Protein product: CASSAEEGLQADPDTQYF.

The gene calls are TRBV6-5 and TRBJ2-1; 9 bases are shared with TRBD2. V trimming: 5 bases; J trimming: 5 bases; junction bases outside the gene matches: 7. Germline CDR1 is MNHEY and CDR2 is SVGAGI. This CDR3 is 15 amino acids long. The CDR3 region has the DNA TGTGCCAGCAGTCTAGCGGGGAAAGGGGACAATGAGCAGTTCTTC. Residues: CASSLAGKGDNEQFF.

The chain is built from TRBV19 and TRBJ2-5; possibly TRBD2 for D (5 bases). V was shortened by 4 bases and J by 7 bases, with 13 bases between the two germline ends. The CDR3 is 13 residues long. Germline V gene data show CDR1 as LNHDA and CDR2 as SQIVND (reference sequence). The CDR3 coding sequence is TGTGCCAGTAGTACGAGCGGAGTCGGGACCCAGTACTTC. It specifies CASSTSGVGTQYF. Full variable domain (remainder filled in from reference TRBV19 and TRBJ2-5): DGGITQSPKYLFRKEGQNVTLSCEQNLNHDAMYWYRQDPGQGLRLIYYSQIVNDFQKGDIAEGYSVSREKKESFPLTVTSAQKNPTAFYLCASSTSGVGTQYFGPGTRLLVL.

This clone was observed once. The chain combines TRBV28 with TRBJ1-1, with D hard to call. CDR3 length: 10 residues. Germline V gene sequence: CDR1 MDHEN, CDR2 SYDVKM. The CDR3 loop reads CAAGNTEAFF. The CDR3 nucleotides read TGTGCTGCAGGGAACACTGAAGCTTTCTTT.

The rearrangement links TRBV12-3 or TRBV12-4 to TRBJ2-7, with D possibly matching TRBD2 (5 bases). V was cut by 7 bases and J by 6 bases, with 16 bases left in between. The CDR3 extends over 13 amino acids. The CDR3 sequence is CASTKTYGGEQYF. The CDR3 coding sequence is TGTGCCAGCACGAAAACGTATGGAGGCGAGCAGTACTTC.

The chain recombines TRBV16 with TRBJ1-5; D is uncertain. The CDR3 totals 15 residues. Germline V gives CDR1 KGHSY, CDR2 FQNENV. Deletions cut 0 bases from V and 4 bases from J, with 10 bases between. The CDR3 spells CASSQSPGTNQPQHF. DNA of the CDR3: TGTGCCAGCAGCCAATCCCCGGGAACTAATCAGCCCCAGCATTTT.

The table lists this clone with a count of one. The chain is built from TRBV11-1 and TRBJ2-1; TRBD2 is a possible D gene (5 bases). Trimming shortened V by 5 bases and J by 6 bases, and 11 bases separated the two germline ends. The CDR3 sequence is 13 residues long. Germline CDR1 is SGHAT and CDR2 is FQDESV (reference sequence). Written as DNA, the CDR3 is TGTGCCAGCAGCCCCCGGACTCTCAATGAGCAGTTCTTC. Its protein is CASSPRTLNEQFF.

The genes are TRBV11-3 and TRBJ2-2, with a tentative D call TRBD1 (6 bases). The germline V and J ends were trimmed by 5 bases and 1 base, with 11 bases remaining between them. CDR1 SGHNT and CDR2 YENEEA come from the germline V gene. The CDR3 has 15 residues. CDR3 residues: CASSRSRGNTGELFF. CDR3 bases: TGTGCCAGCAGCCGATCCAGGGGGAACACCGGGGAGCTGTTTTTT.

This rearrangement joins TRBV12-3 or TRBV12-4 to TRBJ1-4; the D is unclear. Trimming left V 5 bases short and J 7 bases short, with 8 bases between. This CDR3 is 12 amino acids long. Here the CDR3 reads CASSPEGEKLFF. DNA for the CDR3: TGTGCCAGCAGTCCGGAGGGTGAAAAACTGTTTTTT.

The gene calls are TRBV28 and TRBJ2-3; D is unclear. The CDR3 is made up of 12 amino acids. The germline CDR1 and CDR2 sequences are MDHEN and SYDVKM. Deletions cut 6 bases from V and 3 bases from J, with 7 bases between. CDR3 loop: CASSLRTDTQYF. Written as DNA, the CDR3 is TGTGCCAGCAGCCTCAGGACAGATACGCAGTATTTT.

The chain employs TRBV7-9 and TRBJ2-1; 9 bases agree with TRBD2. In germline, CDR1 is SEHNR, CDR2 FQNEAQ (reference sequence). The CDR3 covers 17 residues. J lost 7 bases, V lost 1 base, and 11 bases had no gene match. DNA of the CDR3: TGTGCCAGCAGCTTAGTGGGCACTAGCGGGCCCTTAAATGAGCAGTTCTTC. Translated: CASSLVGTSGPLNEQFF.

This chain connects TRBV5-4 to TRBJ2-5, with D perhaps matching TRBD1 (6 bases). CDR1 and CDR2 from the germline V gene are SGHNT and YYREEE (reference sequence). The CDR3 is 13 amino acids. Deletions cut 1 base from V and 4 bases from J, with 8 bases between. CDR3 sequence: CASSLLQGETQYF. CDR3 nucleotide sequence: TGTGCCAGCAGCTTGCTACAGGGAGAGACCCAGTACTTC. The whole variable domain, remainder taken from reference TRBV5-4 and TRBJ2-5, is ETGVTQSPTHLIKTRGQQVTLRCSSQSGHNTVSWYQQALGQGPQFIFQYYREEENGRGNFPPRFSGLQFPNYSSELNVNALELDDSALYLCASSLLQGETQYFGPGTRLLVL.

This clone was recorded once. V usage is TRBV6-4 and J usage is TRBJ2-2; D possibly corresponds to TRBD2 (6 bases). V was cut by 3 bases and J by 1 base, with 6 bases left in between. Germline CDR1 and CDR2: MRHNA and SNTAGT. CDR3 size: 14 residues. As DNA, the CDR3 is TGTGCCAGCAGTGAGGGGGGGAACACCGGGGAGCTGTTTTTT. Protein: CASSEGGNTGELFF.